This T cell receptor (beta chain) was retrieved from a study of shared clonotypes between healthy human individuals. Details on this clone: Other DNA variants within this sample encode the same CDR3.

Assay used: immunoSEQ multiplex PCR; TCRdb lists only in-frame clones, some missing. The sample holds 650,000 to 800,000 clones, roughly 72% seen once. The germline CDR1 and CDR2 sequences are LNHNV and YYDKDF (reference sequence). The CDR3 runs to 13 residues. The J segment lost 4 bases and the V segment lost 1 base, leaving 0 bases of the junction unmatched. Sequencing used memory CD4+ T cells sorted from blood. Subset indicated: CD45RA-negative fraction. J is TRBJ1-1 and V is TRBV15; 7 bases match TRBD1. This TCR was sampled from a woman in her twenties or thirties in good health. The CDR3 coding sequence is TGTGCCACCAGCAGAGGACAGGGCACTGAAGCTTTCTTT. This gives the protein CATSRGQGTEAFF.